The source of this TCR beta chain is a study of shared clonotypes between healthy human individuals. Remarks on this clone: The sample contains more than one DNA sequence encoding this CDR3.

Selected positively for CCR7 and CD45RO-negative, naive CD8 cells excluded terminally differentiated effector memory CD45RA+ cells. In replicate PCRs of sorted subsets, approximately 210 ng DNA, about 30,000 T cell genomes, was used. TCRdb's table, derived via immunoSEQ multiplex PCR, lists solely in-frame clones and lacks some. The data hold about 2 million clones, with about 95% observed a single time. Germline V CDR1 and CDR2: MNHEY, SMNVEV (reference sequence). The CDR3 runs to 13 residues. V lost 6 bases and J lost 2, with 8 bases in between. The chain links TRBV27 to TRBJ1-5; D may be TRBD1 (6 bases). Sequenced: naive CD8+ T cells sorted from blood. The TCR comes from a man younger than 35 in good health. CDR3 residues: CASSRTGNQPQHF. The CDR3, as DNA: TGTGCCAGCAGCCGGACAGGCAATCAGCCCCAGCATTTT.